The 16 T cell receptor beta chains in this list originate from one sample, sequenced in a study of blood T cell repertoires in COVID-19 (dated by TCRdb to about 2020). The library was produced with the immunoSEQ multiplex PCR assay. The table was pulled from immuneACCESS by TCRdb, which kept in-frame rearrangements only. Such tables lose some clones; where checked, under half of the loss comes from unresolved V genes, and the rest has no known cause. The sample yields some 400,000 clones; around nine tenths were counted once. About 3% of the sample is in the top ten clones. Sequencing used peripheral blood. Receptors originate from a human donor in a cohort sampled during active COVID-19.

CDR3 loop: CASRGVGGDTQYF. CDR3 coding DNA: TGTGCCAGCCGGGGGGTGGGTGGAGATACGCAGTATTTT. The V call is TRBV27, the J call TRBJ2-3; 7 bases agree with TRBD2. This CDR3 contains 13 residues. V shed 8 bases and J 5 bases; nucleotides not matched to a gene: 7. Germline V CDR1 and CDR2: MNHEY, SMNVEV (reference sequence).

The chain is built from TRBV6-1 and TRBJ2-2, with 12 bases identical to TRBD2. This CDR3 spans 16 amino acids. V was clipped by 4 bases and J by 4 bases; unmatched bases: 4. CDR1 is MNHNS and CDR2 is SASEGT in the germline V gene. CDR3 DNA sequence: TGTGCCAGCAGTGGACTAGCGGGAGTTACCACCGGGGAGCTGTTTTTT. This codes for CASSGLAGVTTGELFF.

This clone was recorded once. The V gene is TRBV19, the J gene TRBJ1-3; TRBD1 matches at 10 bases. The CDR3 contains 17 residues. Looked up from germline, CDR1 is LNHDA and CDR2 is SQIVND (reference sequence). V was pared by 9 bases and J by 8 bases, with 19 bases of the junction left unmatched. CDR3 bases: TGTGCCAGACCGGGACAGGGGTCGTCAGGGGAAGGAGACACCATATATTTT. It translates to CARPGQGSSGEGDTIYF.

The chain recombines TRBV7-9 with TRBJ1-5, with 7 bases that match TRBD1. Germline lookup yields CDR1 SEHNR and CDR2 FQNEAQ (reference sequence). This CDR3 comprises 16 residues. V lost 5 bases, J lost 5 bases, and 12 bases stayed unmatched. For the CDR3, the DNA is TGTGCCAGCAGCCACCCTAGTTGGGACAGATATCAGCCCCAGCATTTT. Translating it yields CASSHPSWDRYQPQHF.

The rearrangement uses TRBV18 and TRBJ2-7; 7 nucleotides align to TRBD1. This CDR3 is 14 amino acids long. Germline V gene data show CDR1 as KGHSH and CDR2 as LQKENI. V shed 6 bases and J 5 bases; nucleotides not matched to a gene: 10. In DNA, the CDR3 is TGTGCCAGCTCCCTTGGTGAGACAGGGAACGAGCAGTACTTC. Translation: CASSLGETGNEQYF.

This chain joins TRBV27 and TRBJ2-5; D is undetermined. CDR3 length: 12 residues. The V end lost 3 bases, the J end lost 4 bases, and 6 bases lay between the germline ends. The germline gives CDR1 MNHEY, CDR2 SMNVEV (reference sequence). The CDR3 sequence is CASSLRRETQYF. The CDR3 bases are TGTGCCAGCAGTTTGAGAAGAGAGACCCAGTACTTC.

Here the CDR3 reads CASNVLAGQNNEQFF. In DNA, the CDR3 is TGTGCCAGCAACGTGCTAGCGGGACAAAACAATGAGCAGTTCTTC. This chain uses TRBV11-2 with TRBJ2-1; 9 bases align to TRBD2. Germline trimming cut 7 bases from V and 5 bases from J; bases unmatched to any gene: 9. Germline V gene lookup returns CDR1 SGHAT and CDR2 FQNNGV. This CDR3 has 15 amino acids. The full variable domain, its missing parts supplied by reference TRBV11-2 and TRBJ2-1, is EAGVAQSPRYKIIEKRQSVAFWCNPISGHATLYWYQQILGQGPKLLIQFQNNGVVDDSQLPKDRFSAERLKGVDSTLKIQPAKLEDSAVYLCASNVLAGQNNEQFFGPGTRLTVL.

Points on this clone: One end of the junction varies from germline; a read error may be responsible. V and J are TRBV2 and TRBJ2-7; 9 bases line up with TRBD2. The CDR3 has 11 residues. Per germline, CDR1 SNHLY and CDR2 FYNNEI. The chain's CDR3 is CASSERLAENF. The CDR3 nucleotides are TGTGCCAGCAGCGAGCGACTAGCGGAGAACTTC.

The V gene is TRBV11-2, the J gene TRBJ2-7; 12 bases are a match to TRBD2. Germline values: CDR1 SGHAT, CDR2 FQNNGV. The CDR3 extends over 15 amino acids. The V segment lost 6 bases and the J segment 4 bases; nucleotides outside the gene matches: 7. In DNA, the CDR3 is TGTGCCAGCAGACGACTAGCGGGAGTCACATACGAGCAGTACTTC. It codes for CASRRLAGVTYEQYF.

J is TRBJ2-1 and V is TRBV19, with a possible D match to TRBD1 (8 bases). The CDR3 has 14 residues. V was trimmed by 3 bases and J by 9 bases, leaving 15 bases between them. CDR1 and CDR2 from the germline V gene are LNHDA and SQIVND (reference sequence). This CDR3 reads CASSITGGGSEQFF. DNA of the CDR3: TGTGCCAGTAGTATCACAGGGGGGGGGTCTGAGCAGTTCTTC.

J is TRBJ1-1 and V is TRBV6-5; TRBD1 might be the D (5 bases). The germline V gene encodes CDR1 MNHEY and CDR2 SVGAGI. The CDR3 loop spans 13 amino acids. Trimming removed 6 bases from V and 2 bases from J, with 10 bases in between. For the CDR3, the DNA is TGTGCCAGCAGAAGGGGTTTCAACACTGAAGCTTTCTTT. This encodes CASRRGFNTEAFF.

The V call is TRBV29-1, the J call TRBJ2-1; D possibly corresponds to TRBD1 (5 bases). CDR1 is SQVTM and CDR2 is ANQGSEA in the germline V gene. This CDR3 has 13 residues. Trimming took off 4 bases at V and 8 bases at J, with 15 bases between the two ends. The CDR3 is CSVVRQGADEQFF. CDR3 nucleotide sequence: TGCAGCGTTGTCCGACAAGGGGCCGATGAGCAGTTCTTC.

The V and J genes are TRBV11-3 and TRBJ2-5; 16 positions match TRBD2. This CDR3 spans 16 amino acids. V shed 5 bases, J shed 3 bases, and the junction held 3 bases outside the gene matches. Per the germline V gene, CDR1 is SGHNT and CDR2 is YENEEA. CDR3 DNA sequence: TGTGCCAGCAGCGAGGGGACTAGCGGGGGGGAAGAGACCCAGTACTTC. Translating gives CASSEGTSGGEETQYF.

The CDR3 nucleotides are TGCGCCAGCAGGCTAGCGGGCTTCCAAGAGACCCAGTACTTC. It translates to CASRLAGFQETQYF. This chain joins TRBV5-1 and TRBJ2-5; 8 bases match TRBD2. Per the germline V gene, CDR1 is SGHRS and CDR2 is YFSETQ. V was pared by 5 bases and J by 1 base, with 4 bases of the junction left unmatched. The CDR3 is 14 amino acids.

About this clone itself: Other nucleotide sequences in the sample specify the same CDR3. This chain links TRBV29-1 with TRBJ1-1; tentatively, D is TRBD1 (5 bases). The CDR3 totals 13 residues. V was trimmed by 4 bases and J by 2 bases, leaving 11 bases between them. Germline V CDR1 and CDR2: SQVTM, ANQGSEA. CDR3 sequence: CSVVRQLNTEAFF. The CDR3, as DNA: TGCAGCGTTGTCCGACAGCTTAACACTGAAGCTTTCTTT.

V and J are TRBV3-1 (or the pseudogene TRBV3-2) and TRBJ1-6; the D gene is possibly TRBD1 (5 bases). V lost 0 bases and J 9 bases, leaving 12 bases between the germline ends. Germline CDR1 and CDR2: LGHDT and YNNKEL (reference sequence). The CDR3 is 15 residues long. In DNA form, the CDR3 reads TGTGCCAGCAGCCAAGATTGGGGCCCAGGTTCACCCCTCCACTTT. It codes for CASSQDWGPGSPLHF.